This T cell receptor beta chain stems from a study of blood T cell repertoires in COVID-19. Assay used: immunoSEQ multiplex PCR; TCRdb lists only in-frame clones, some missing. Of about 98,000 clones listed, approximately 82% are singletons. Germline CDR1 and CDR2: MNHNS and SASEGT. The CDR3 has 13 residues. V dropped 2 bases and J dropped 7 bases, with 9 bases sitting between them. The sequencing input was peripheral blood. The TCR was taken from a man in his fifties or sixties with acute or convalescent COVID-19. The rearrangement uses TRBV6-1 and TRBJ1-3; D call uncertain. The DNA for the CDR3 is TGTGCCAGCAGTGAACACGCCGGGAACACCATATATTTT. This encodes CASSEHAGNTIYF.